This record concerns one T cell receptor (beta chain) sequence. Its antigen is unknown. This specimen comes from a study of T cell clonotyping in hematopoietic cell transplantation. Study findings and constraints: Few recipient clonotypes overlapped donors; over 97% were de novo at given depth. Cells were unsorted, so CD4 and CD8 contributions were not separated. After transplant, recipient diversity fell while pathologically expanded clonotypes grew through day 180.

CDR1 SGHNT and CDR2 YENEEA come from the germline V gene. CDR3 length equals 16 residues. V was clipped by 5 bases and J by 7 bases, with 23 bases between them. Samples: about 28 days before transplant, then days 30, 100 and 180 after. TCRdb's table, derived via immunoSEQ multiplex PCR, lists solely in-frame clones and lacks some. Of fewer than 20,000 clones in the sample, about 83% were seen once. The TCR originated in a male patient aged 60-70 years who had an allogeneic stem cell transplant from a related donor, so the T cells may come from the graft donor. Some clones in this sample may be carry-over from other donors' samples. V is TRBV11-3 and J is TRBJ1-1, with a tentative D call TRBD1 (6 bases). Here the sequenced sample was PBMCs, taken 100 days after allogeneic stem cell transplant. The CDR3 coding sequence is TGTGCCAGCAGCCACGGGGGTAGGGGCCAGGGGAGTGAAGCTTTCTTT. This translates into CASSHGGRGQGSEAFF.